This T cell receptor beta chain was retrieved from a study of PD-1 blockade in classical Hodgkin lymphoma (dated by TCRdb to the early 2020s). Looking at the study overall: Nivolumab dosing was 3 mg/kg intravenously every 2 weeks, continuing until either disease progression or unacceptable toxicity. The study used CyTOF and TCR beta sequencing to define a peripheral blood immune signature of response to PD-1 blockade in classical Hodgkin lymphoma. The paper as a whole reports these results and caveats: The study was limited to a single clinical trial cohort, and causes of repertoire differences, possibly disease activity or prior therapy, remained undefined. Among trial patients, those achieving complete response had baseline diversity similar to that of newly diagnosed patients, while diversity was significantly lower in partial responders and progressors. By C4D1, a significant rise was seen in CD4+ TCR diversity but not in CD8+ TCR diversity (p=0.0027 vs p=0.16), and the rise was most apparent among complete responders (p=0.02). Diversity was lower in patients who began nivolumab less than 1 year after ASCT, so these patients were left out of later analyses to avoid confounding by immune reconstitution. Baseline TCR diversity was reported to be lower in newly diagnosed patients than in healthy donors, and even lower in relapsed/refractory patients.

Genomic DNA was extracted with the Qiagen DNeasy kit from unsorted PBMCs and from negatively selected CD4+ and CD8+ fractions. Amplification of TCR beta CDR3 regions was done by immunoSEQ multiplex PCR with primers that anneal to V and J segments. A synthetic immune receptor repertoire was used to minimize amplification bias, and any remaining bias was removed computationally after sequencing. Per the original workflow: Custom Python scripts were used to quantify repertoire diversity as the Shannon entropy index. Unsorted, CD4+ and CD8+ repertoires were analyzed separately, except in combined analyses where CD4+ and CD8+ sequences were merged in silico. A clone counted as expanded when the clone's frequency after treatment rose at least 2-fold relative to C1D1, and clones undetected at baseline were given a pseudocount of 0.5. Clones with 0 or 1 copy at C1D1 were defined as singleton clones, while clones with 2 or more copies were defined as non-singleton clones. Clones expanded in unsorted samples were assigned a CD4+, CD8+ or unknown annotation through matching of protein sequences in sorted samples from the same patient. Wilcoxon tests on paired samples were used to test changes in diversity from C1D1 to C4D1. In its TCRdb copy, this immuneACCESS table keeps in-frame sequences only and misses some clones. Where compared with another copy, unresolved V genes explain less than half of these, and the others have no known cause. The V and J calls and clone size were taken over from that table, and D and trimming were inferred from the DNA. This sample is represented by roughly 100,000 clones; about 92% of them were singletons. The ten largest clonotypes hold just under 2% of the sample.

From the cysteine through the phenylalanine, the CDR3 covers 13 amino acids. Only the CDR3 DNA is retained, 39 bases long and in frame from the first base. Between the V and J ends, shortened by 8 bases and 1 base respectively, the junction contains 12 bases. CDR1 and CDR2 are read off the germline V gene as WSHSY and SAAADI. Read against the paper, the sample's time point label means: cycle 4 day 1 (C4D1), after 5 to 7 weeks of nivolumab. Every trial patient had relapsed following autologous stem cell transplantation, and prior brentuximab vedotin exposure was what differed among cohorts A, B and C. The trial cohort included fewer than 65 patients with relapsed/refractory classical Hodgkin lymphoma, and each patient had a best overall response of complete response, partial response or progressive disease. Single-agent nivolumab was administered to trial patients in the multi-cohort phase II CheckMate 205 trial. An independent review committee assessed best overall response by applying the 2007 International Working Group response criteria. PBMCs from the trial were collected at three points: immediately before nivolumab initiation (C1D1), and during therapy at cycle 2 day 1 and cycle 4 day 1. Peripheral blood was collected in 8 mL Vacutainer Cell Preparation Tubes, from which PBMCs were isolated by centrifugation and then cryopreserved.

On this clone: There is no known antigen for this receptor. No base qualities exist here, and no much larger clone lies one base off it.

This sequence originates from a human donor with classical Hodgkin lymphoma. The rearrangement combines TRBV10-2 with TRBJ2-7; 5 matching bases give a weak D call of TRBD2. The material was peripheral blood mononuclear cells (PBMCs), obtained before the fourth cycle of nivolumab. The CDR3 here reads CASSRSGSYEQYF. The nucleotides are TGCGCCAGCTCTCGGTCGGGATCCTACGAGCAGTACTTC.